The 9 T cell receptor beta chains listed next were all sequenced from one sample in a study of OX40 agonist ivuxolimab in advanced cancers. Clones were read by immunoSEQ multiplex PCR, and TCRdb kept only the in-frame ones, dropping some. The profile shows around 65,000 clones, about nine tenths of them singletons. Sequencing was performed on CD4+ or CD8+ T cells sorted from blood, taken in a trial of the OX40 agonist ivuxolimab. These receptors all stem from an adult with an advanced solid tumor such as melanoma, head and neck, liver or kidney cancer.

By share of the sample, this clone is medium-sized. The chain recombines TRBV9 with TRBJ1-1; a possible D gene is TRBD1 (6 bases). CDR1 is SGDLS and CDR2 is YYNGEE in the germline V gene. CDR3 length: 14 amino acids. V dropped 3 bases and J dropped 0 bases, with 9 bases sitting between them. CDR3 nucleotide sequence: TGTGCCAGCAGCGCGGACAGCTTGAACACTGAAGCTTTCTTT. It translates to CASSADSLNTEAFF.

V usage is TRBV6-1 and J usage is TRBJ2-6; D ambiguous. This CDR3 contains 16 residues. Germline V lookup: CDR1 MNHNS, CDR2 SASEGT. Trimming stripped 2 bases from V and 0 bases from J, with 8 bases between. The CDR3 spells CASSELERSGANVLTF. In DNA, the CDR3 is TGTGCCAGCAGTGAACTTGAACGCTCTGGGGCCAACGTCCTGACTTTC.

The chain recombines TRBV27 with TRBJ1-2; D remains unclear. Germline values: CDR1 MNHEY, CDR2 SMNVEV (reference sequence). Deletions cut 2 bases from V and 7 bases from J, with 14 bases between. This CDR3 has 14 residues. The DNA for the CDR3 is TGTGCCAGCAGTTTAAGTGGTCGGGCGTTTGGCTACACCTTC. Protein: CASSLSGRAFGYTF.

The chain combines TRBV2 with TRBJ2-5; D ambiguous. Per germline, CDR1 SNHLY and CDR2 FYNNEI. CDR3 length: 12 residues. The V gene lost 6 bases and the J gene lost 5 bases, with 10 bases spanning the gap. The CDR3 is CASRAVGETQYF. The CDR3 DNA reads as TGTGCCAGCAGGGCAGTCGGCGAGACCCAGTACTTC.

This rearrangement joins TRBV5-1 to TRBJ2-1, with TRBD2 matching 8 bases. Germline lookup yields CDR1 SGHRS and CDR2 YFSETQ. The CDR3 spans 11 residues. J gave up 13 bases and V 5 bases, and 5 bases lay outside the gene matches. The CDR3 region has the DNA TGCGCCAGCAGGGCGGGAGGTATCCAGTTCTTC. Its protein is CASRAGGIQFF.

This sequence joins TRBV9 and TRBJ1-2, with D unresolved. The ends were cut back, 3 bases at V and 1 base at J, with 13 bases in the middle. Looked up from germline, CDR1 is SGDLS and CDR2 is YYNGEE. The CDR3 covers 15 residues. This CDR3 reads CASSARHPLNYGYTF. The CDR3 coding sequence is TGTGCCAGCAGCGCCCGACACCCTCTTAACTATGGCTACACCTTC.

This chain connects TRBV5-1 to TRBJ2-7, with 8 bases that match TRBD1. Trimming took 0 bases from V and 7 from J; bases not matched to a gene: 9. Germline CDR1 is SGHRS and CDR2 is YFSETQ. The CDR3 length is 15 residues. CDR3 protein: CASSLEDRGKKEQYF. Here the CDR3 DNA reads TGCGCCAGCAGCTTGGAAGACAGGGGAAAGAAAGAGCAGTACTTC.

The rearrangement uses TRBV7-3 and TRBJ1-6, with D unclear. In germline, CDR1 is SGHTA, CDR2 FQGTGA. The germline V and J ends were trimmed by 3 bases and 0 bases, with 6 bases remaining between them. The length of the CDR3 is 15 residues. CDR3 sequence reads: CASSFGHSYNSPLHF. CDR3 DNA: TGTGCCAGCAGCTTTGGCCACTCCTATAATTCACCCCTCCACTTT.

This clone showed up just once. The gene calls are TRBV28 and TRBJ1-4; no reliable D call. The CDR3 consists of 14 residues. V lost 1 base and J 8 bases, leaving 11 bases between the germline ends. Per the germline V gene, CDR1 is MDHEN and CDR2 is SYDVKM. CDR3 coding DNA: TGTGCCAGCAGTTTATCTATGGGAAGGGAAAAACTGTTTTTT. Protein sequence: CASSLSMGREKLFF.